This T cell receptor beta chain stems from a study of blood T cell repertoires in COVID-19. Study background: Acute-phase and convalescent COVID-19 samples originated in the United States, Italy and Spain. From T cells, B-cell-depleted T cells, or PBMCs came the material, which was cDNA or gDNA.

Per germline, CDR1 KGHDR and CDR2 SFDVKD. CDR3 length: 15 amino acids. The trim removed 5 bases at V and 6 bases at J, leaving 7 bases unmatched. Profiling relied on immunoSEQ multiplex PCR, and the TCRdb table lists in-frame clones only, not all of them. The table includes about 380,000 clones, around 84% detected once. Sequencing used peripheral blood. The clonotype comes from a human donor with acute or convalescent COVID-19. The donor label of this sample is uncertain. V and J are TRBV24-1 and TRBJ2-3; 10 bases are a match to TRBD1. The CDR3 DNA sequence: TGTGCCACCAGTGGAGGGACAGGGGCCATCGATACGCAGTATTTT. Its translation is CATSGGTGAIDTQYF.